A selection of T cell receptor beta chains follows, all from one sample in a study of blood T cell repertoires in COVID-19. Generated by immunoSEQ multiplex PCR, the TCRdb table keeps only in-frame clones and is missing some. Of more than 95,000 clones detected, roughly 76% appear once; the ten largest clones hold more than 8%. The sequenced sample was peripheral blood. These receptors originate from a woman between 70 and 85 years old with acute or convalescent COVID-19. CDR3s include the opening cysteine and the closing phenylalanine or tryptophan. Each record gives: CDR3 DNA, CDR3 protein, V gene, D gene, J gene, clone size. A D gene is named only where the DNA matches it firmly. Some rows mark clone size as missing; the rest say once, few, many or name a class of expanded clone.

CDR3nt: TGTGCCAGCAGCCCCTCAGCGGGATTGTACGAGCAGTACTTC; CDR3aa: CASSPSAGLYEQYF; v_gene: TRBV7-2; d_gene: TRBD2; j_gene: TRBJ2-7; abundance: NA
CDR3nt: TGTGCCAGCAGCGGCCGGGAACGTAAAACTGAAGCTTTCTTT; CDR3aa: CASSGRERKTEAFF; v_gene: TRBV7-9; d_gene: NA; j_gene: TRBJ1-1; abundance: NA
CDR3nt: TGCGCCAGCAGCCAATCGACAGGACCTAGCACAGATACGCAGTATTTT; CDR3aa: CASSQSTGPSTDTQYF; v_gene: TRBV4-1; d_gene: NA; j_gene: TRBJ2-3; abundance: NA
CDR3nt: TGTGCCAGCAGCCAACCCGGGGGGAACACTGAAGCTTTCTTT; CDR3aa: CASSQPGGNTEAFF; v_gene: TRBV3-1/TRBV3-2; d_gene: NA; j_gene: TRBJ1-1; abundance: NA
CDR3nt: TGTGCCAGTAGTATCCTTGAGGGATCTAATTCACCCCTCCACTTT; CDR3aa: CASSILEGSNSPLHF; v_gene: TRBV19; d_gene: NA; j_gene: TRBJ1-6; abundance: few
CDR3nt: TGTGCCAGCCGCTGGGGCGGGAGCTCCTACAATGAGCAGTTCTTC; CDR3aa: CASRWGGSSYNEQFF; v_gene: TRBV27; d_gene: TRBD2; j_gene: TRBJ2-1; abundance: NA
CDR3nt: TGTGCCAGCAGCGTGGCTAGCGGGGGAAATGAGCAGTTCTTC; CDR3aa: CASSVASGGNEQFF; v_gene: TRBV9; d_gene: TRBD2; j_gene: TRBJ2-1; abundance: NA
CDR3nt: TGTGCCAGTAGTATAGATCGGGGAGGCTACGAGCAGTACTTC; CDR3aa: CASSIDRGGYEQYF; v_gene: TRBV19; d_gene: NA; j_gene: TRBJ2-7; abundance: NA
CDR3nt: TGTGCCAGCAGTGAAGCAGGAGGTGTCAATGAGCAGTTCTTC; CDR3aa: CASSEAGGVNEQFF; v_gene: TRBV6-1; d_gene: NA; j_gene: TRBJ2-1; abundance: NA
CDR3nt: TGCAGCGACCAGCAGGGTCAAGAGACCCAGTACTTC; CDR3aa: CSDQQGQETQYF; v_gene: TRBV29-1; d_gene: NA; j_gene: TRBJ2-5; abundance: NA
CDR3nt: TGTGCCAGCTCACTTTCTCGACTAGCGGAGGGGGAGCTGTTTTTT; CDR3aa: CASSLSRLAEGELFF; v_gene: TRBV18; d_gene: TRBD2; j_gene: TRBJ2-2; abundance: NA
CDR3nt: TGTGTCACACAGGGCACTGGGGCCAACGTCCTGACTTTC; CDR3aa: CVTQGTGANVLTF; v_gene: TRBV7-9; d_gene: NA; j_gene: TRBJ2-6; abundance: NA
CDR3nt: TGTGCCAGCAGCTTAGCTAGTAGCGGCACCGGGGAGCTGTTTTTT; CDR3aa: CASSLASSGTGELFF; v_gene: TRBV7-6; d_gene: NA; j_gene: TRBJ2-2; abundance: NA
CDR3nt: TGTGCCAGCAGCTTCTACAGGGAAACGAACACCGGGGAGCTGTTTTTT; CDR3aa: CASSFYRETNTGELFF; v_gene: TRBV7-2; d_gene: NA; j_gene: TRBJ2-2; abundance: NA
CDR3nt: TGTGCCAGCAGTACAGAAGAGAACACTGAAGCTTTCTTT; CDR3aa: CASSTEENTEAFF; v_gene: TRBV2; d_gene: NA; j_gene: TRBJ1-1; abundance: few
CDR3nt: TGCAGCGTCGGACCGGGACAGGGCGTCGAGCAGTACTTC; CDR3aa: CSVGPGQGVEQYF; v_gene: TRBV29-1; d_gene: TRBD1; j_gene: TRBJ2-7; abundance: NA
CDR3nt: TGTGCCAGTAGTGGGACAGGGGGCGCGTCACCCCTCCACTTT; CDR3aa: CASSGTGGASPLHF; v_gene: TRBV19; d_gene: TRBD1; j_gene: TRBJ1-6; abundance: NA
CDR3nt: TGTGCCAGCAGTTCGGACTTCTCCCCTTCCTACGAGCAGTACTTC; CDR3aa: CASSSDFSPSYEQYF; v_gene: TRBV28; d_gene: NA; j_gene: TRBJ2-7; abundance: NA
CDR3nt: TGTGCCAGCAGCTTCGGTAGCAATCAGCCCCAGCATTTT; CDR3aa: CASSFGSNQPQHF; v_gene: TRBV7-8; d_gene: NA; j_gene: TRBJ1-5; abundance: once
CDR3nt: TGCGCCAGCAGCCCTGGGACTAGCGGTTCCTACGAGCAGTACTTC; CDR3aa: CASSPGTSGSYEQYF; v_gene: TRBV4-3; d_gene: TRBD2; j_gene: TRBJ2-7; abundance: NA
CDR3nt: TGTGCCAGTAAGGGACTAGCGTCAGATACGCAGTATTTT; CDR3aa: CASKGLASDTQYF; v_gene: TRBV19; d_gene: TRBD2; j_gene: TRBJ2-3; abundance: NA
CDR3nt: TGTGCCAGCTCGAATACCCAGGGCTATGAGCAGTTCTTC; CDR3aa: CASSNTQGYEQFF; v_gene: TRBV18; d_gene: NA; j_gene: TRBJ2-1; abundance: NA
CDR3nt: TGTGCCAGCAGTGAAATTAGCAGGGGAGACTATGGCTACACCTTC; CDR3aa: CASSEISRGDYGYTF; v_gene: TRBV2; d_gene: NA; j_gene: TRBJ1-2; abundance: NA
CDR3nt: TGTGCCAGCAGGGGACAGGGGGCATCCTATAATTCACCCCTCCACTTT; CDR3aa: CASRGQGASYNSPLHF; v_gene: TRBV27; d_gene: TRBD1; j_gene: TRBJ1-6; abundance: NA
CDR3nt: TGTGCCAGCAGCCAAGATCGGGTGAATCAGCCCCAGCATTTT; CDR3aa: CASSQDRVNQPQHF; v_gene: TRBV4-2; d_gene: NA; j_gene: TRBJ1-5; abundance: NA
CDR3nt: TGTGCCAGCAGTGAACCGGCCAGGGGAGATGAAAAACTGTTTTTT; CDR3aa: CASSEPARGDEKLFF; v_gene: TRBV6-1; d_gene: NA; j_gene: TRBJ1-4; abundance: NA
CDR3nt: TGTGCCATCAGCCCAGGCGGGGGCCTCCCCTACGAGCAGTACTTC; CDR3aa: CAISPGGGLPYEQYF; v_gene: TRBV10-3; d_gene: NA; j_gene: TRBJ2-7; abundance: NA
CDR3nt: TGTGCCAGCAGCCTACTAGCGGGAGGGCTGGATACGCAGTATTTT; CDR3aa: CASSLLAGGLDTQYF; v_gene: TRBV3-1/TRBV3-2; d_gene: TRBD2; j_gene: TRBJ2-3; abundance: once
CDR3nt: TGCGCCAGCAGCTTAAATGCGGATGAGAACACTGAAGCTTTCTTT; CDR3aa: CASSLNADENTEAFF; v_gene: TRBV5-1; d_gene: NA; j_gene: TRBJ1-1; abundance: NA
CDR3nt: TGTGCCACCCACTCCGGGACAGGGGACGCCGGGGAGCTGTTTTTT; CDR3aa: CATHSGTGDAGELFF; v_gene: TRBV10-3; d_gene: TRBD1; j_gene: TRBJ2-2; abundance: NA
CDR3nt: TGTGCCAGCAAGGAGCGGGAGGGCCCCGGGGAGCTGTTTTTT; CDR3aa: CASKEREGPGELFF; v_gene: TRBV2; d_gene: TRBD2; j_gene: TRBJ2-2; abundance: NA
CDR3nt: TGTGCCAGCAGCCCGACAGTAGACTCCGGGGAGCTGTTTTTT; CDR3aa: CASSPTVDSGELFF; v_gene: TRBV9; d_gene: NA; j_gene: TRBJ2-2; abundance: NA
CDR3nt: TGTGCCAGCAGCCAATCCCCGACTAGCGGGAGTCGCTACGAGCAGTACTTC; CDR3aa: CASSQSPTSGSRYEQYF; v_gene: TRBV3-1/TRBV3-2; d_gene: TRBD2; j_gene: TRBJ2-7; abundance: NA
CDR3nt: TGTGCCAGCAGCGCAAGGGAACAGGGGATGATGAACACTGAAGCTTTCTTT; CDR3aa: CASSAREQGMMNTEAFF; v_gene: TRBV9; d_gene: TRBD1; j_gene: TRBJ1-1; abundance: NA
CDR3nt: TGTGCCAGCAGTTTATCTCCTAGCTCGGAAGATACGCAGTATTTT; CDR3aa: CASSLSPSSEDTQYF; v_gene: TRBV28; d_gene: NA; j_gene: TRBJ2-3; abundance: NA
CDR3nt: TGTGCCAGCAGTCGGACAGGGCCCTTCCAAGAGACCCAGTACTTC; CDR3aa: CASSRTGPFQETQYF; v_gene: TRBV28; d_gene: TRBD1; j_gene: TRBJ2-5; abundance: NA
CDR3nt: TGCGCCAGCAGCTCGACAGGGACACCTCCCTACGAGCAGTACTTC; CDR3aa: CASSSTGTPPYEQYF; v_gene: TRBV5-1; d_gene: TRBD1; j_gene: TRBJ2-7; abundance: NA
CDR3nt: TGTGCCAGCAGCTTAGTGAGCCTATCCGGAAACACCATATATTTT; CDR3aa: CASSLVSLSGNTIYF; v_gene: TRBV7-2; d_gene: NA; j_gene: TRBJ1-3; abundance: once
CDR3nt: TGTGCCAGCAGCGTAGGCGGGGGGGCTGGAAATGAGCAGTTCTTC; CDR3aa: CASSVGGGAGNEQFF; v_gene: TRBV9; d_gene: TRBD2; j_gene: TRBJ2-1; abundance: once
CDR3nt: TGTGCCAGCAGCCAAGCGGGCGGGGGCACAGATACGCAGTATTTT; CDR3aa: CASSQAGGGTDTQYF; v_gene: TRBV3-1/TRBV3-2; d_gene: NA; j_gene: TRBJ2-3; abundance: NA
CDR3nt: TGTGCCAGCAGCTCGCCACGTAGGAGGGAGACCCAGTACTTC; CDR3aa: CASSSPRRRETQYF; v_gene: TRBV5-4; d_gene: NA; j_gene: TRBJ2-5; abundance: once
CDR3nt: TGTGCCAGCACCCTTTGGGGGGACAGGGGGTTATATGGCTACACCTTC; CDR3aa: CASTLWGDRGLYGYTF; v_gene: TRBV28; d_gene: TRBD1; j_gene: TRBJ1-2; abundance: NA
CDR3nt: TGTGCCAGCCGGGGAACTAGCGATGAGCAGTTCTTC; CDR3aa: CASRGTSDEQFF; v_gene: TRBV12-3/TRBV12-4; d_gene: TRBD2; j_gene: TRBJ2-1; abundance: NA
CDR3nt: TGTGCCAGCAGTTACTCGGCGGACACTGAAGCTTTCTTT; CDR3aa: CASSYSADTEAFF; v_gene: TRBV6-5; d_gene: NA; j_gene: TRBJ1-1; abundance: NA
CDR3nt: TGTGCCAGCAGGAGACAGGGGGGTAATGAAAAACTGTTTTTT; CDR3aa: CASRRQGGNEKLFF; v_gene: TRBV6-6; d_gene: TRBD1; j_gene: TRBJ1-4; abundance: once
CDR3nt: TGTGCCAGCAGTCCCGGACTAGCGGAGTACAATGAGCAGTTCTTC; CDR3aa: CASSPGLAEYNEQFF; v_gene: TRBV2; d_gene: TRBD2; j_gene: TRBJ2-1; abundance: few
CDR3nt: TGTGCCAGCAGCTTAGCAGGGCCTCTCAAGGATACGCAGTATTTT; CDR3aa: CASSLAGPLKDTQYF; v_gene: TRBV13; d_gene: NA; j_gene: TRBJ2-3; abundance: NA
CDR3nt: TGTGCCTGGAGTGCAGGGGCTGGAGGTAATGAAAAACTGTTTTTT; CDR3aa: CAWSAGAGGNEKLFF; v_gene: TRBV30; d_gene: NA; j_gene: TRBJ1-4; abundance: NA